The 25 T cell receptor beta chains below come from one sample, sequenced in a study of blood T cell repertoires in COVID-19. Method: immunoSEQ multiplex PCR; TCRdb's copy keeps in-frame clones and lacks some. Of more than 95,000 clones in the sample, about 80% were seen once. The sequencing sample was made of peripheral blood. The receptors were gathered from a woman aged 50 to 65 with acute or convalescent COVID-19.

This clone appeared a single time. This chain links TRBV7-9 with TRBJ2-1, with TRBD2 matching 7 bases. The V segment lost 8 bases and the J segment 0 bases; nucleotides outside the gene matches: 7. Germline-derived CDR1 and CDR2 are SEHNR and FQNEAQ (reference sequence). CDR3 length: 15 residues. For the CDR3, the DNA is TGTGCCAGCGGATATAGCGGGTCCTCCTACAATGAGCAGTTCTTC. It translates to CASGYSGSSYNEQFF.

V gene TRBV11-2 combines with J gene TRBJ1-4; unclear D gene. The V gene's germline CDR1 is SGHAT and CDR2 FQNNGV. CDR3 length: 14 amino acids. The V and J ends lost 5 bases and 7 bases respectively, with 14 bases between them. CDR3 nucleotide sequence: TGTGCCAGCAGCCCGCGACTTACGAGTGAAAAACTGTTTTTT. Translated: CASSPRLTSEKLFF.

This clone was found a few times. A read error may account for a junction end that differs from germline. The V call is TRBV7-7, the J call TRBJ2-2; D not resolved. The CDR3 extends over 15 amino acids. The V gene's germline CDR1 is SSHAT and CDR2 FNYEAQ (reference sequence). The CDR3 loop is CASSPLWQNTGELFF. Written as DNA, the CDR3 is TGTGCTAGCAGCCCCCTTTGGCAGAACACCGGGGAGCTGTTTTTT.

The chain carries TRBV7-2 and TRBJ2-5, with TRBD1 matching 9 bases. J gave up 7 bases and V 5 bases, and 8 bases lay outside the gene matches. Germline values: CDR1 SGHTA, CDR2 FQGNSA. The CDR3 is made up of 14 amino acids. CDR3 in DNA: TGTGCCAGCAGCCAAAGGACAGGGGTGGGGACCCAGTACTTC. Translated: CASSQRTGVGTQYF.

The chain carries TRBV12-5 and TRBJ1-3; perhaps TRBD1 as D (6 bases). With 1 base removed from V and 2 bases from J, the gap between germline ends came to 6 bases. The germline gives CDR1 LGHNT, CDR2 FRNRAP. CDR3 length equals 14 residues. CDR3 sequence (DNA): TGTGCTAGTGGTTTGGGACAGGCTGGAAACACCATATATTTT. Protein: CASGLGQAGNTIYF. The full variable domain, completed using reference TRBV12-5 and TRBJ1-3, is DARVTQTPRHKVTEMGQEVTMRCQPILGHNTVFWYRQTMMQGLELLAYFRNRAPLDDSGMPKDRFSAEMPDATLATLKIQPSEPRDSAVYFCASGLGQAGNTIYFGEGSWLTVV.

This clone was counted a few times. CDR3 sequence: CASSPGQGRNTIYF. CDR3 sequence (DNA): TGTGCCAGCTCACCAGGACAGGGCAGAAACACCATATATTTT. V is TRBV18 and J is TRBJ1-3; 8 bases match TRBD1. Germline V gene sequence: CDR1 KGHSH, CDR2 LQKENI. This CDR3 comprises 14 residues. The J segment lost 5 bases and the V segment lost 2 bases, leaving 2 bases of the junction unmatched. Based on the CDR3 plus reference TRBV18 and TRBJ1-3, the full variable domain is NAGVMQNPRHLVRRRGQEARLRCSPMKGHSHVYWYRQLPEEGLKFMVYLQKENIIDESGMPKERFSAEFPKEGPSILRIQQVVRGDSAAYFCASSPGQGRNTIYFGEGSWLTVV.

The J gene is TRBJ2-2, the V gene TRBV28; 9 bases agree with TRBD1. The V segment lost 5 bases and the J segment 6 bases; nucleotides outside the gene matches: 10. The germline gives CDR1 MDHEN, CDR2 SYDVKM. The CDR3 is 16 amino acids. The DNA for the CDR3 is TGTGCCAGCAGTACGCCGGGACAGGGTTTCGCCGGGGAGCTGTTTTTT. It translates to CASSTPGQGFAGELFF. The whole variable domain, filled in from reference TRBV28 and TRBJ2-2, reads DVKVTQSSRYLVKRTGEKVFLECVQDMDHENMFWYRQDPGLGLRLIYFSYDVKMKEKGDIPEGYSVSREKKERFSLILESASTNQTSMYLCASSTPGQGFAGELFFGEGSRLTVL.

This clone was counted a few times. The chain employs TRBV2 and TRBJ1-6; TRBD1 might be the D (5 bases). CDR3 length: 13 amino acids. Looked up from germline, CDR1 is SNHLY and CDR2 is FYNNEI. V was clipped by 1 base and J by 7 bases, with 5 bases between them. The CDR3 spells CASSEEGNSPLHF. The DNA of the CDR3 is TGTGCCAGCAGTGAAGAGGGGAATTCACCCCTCCACTTT.

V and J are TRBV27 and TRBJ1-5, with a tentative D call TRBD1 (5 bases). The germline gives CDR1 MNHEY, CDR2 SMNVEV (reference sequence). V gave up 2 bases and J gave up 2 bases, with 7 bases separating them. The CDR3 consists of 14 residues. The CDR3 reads CASSLRGGNQPQHF. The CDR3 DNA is TGTGCCAGCAGTTTAAGGGGCGGCAATCAGCCCCAGCATTTT.

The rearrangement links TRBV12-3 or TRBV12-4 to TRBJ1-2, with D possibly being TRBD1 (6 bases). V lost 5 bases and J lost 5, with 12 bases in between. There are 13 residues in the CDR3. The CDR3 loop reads CASSRDKGYGYTF. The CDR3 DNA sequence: TGTGCCAGCAGTAGGGACAAAGGGTATGGCTACACCTTC.

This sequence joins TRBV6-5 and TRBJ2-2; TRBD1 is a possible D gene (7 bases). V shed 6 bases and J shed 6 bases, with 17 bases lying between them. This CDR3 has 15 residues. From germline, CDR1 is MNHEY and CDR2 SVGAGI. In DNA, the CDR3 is TGTGCCAGCAGCCCCGGGACTCAGGGGGCCGGGGAGCTGTTTTTT. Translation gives CASSPGTQGAGELFF.

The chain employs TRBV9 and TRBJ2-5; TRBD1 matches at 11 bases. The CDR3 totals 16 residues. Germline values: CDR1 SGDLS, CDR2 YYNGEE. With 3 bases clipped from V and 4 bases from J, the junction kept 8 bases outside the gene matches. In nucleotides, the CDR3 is TGTGCCAGCAGCGAGGGACAGGGGGGAGCCGGAGAGACCCAGTACTTC. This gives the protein CASSEGQGGAGETQYF.

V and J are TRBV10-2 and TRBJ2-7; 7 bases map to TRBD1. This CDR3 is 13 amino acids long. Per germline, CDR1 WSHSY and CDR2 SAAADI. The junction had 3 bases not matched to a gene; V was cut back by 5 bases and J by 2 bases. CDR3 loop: CASSRDSPYEQYF. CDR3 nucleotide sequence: TGCGCCAGCAGTAGGGACAGCCCCTACGAGCAGTACTTC.

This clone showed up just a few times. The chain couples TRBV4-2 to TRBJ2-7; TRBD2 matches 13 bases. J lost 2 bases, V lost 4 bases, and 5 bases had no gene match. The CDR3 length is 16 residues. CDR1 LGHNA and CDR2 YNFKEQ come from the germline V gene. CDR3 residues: CASSPGTSGEAYEQYF. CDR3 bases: TGTGCCAGCAGCCCTGGGACTAGCGGGGAAGCCTACGAGCAGTACTTC.

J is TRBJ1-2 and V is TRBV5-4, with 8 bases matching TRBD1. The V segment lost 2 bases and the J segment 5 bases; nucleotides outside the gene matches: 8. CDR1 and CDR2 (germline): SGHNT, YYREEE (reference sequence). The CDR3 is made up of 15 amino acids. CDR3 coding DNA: TGTGCCAGCAGCTTCCTATCCGACAGGGGATATGGCTACACCTTC. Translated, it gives CASSFLSDRGYGYTF.

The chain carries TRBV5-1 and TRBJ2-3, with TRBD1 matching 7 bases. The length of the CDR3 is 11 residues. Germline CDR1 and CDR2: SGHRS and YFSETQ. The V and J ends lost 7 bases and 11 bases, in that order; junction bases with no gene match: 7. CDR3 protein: CASGTGEWQYF. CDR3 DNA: TGCGCCAGCGGAACAGGGGAATGGCAGTATTTT.

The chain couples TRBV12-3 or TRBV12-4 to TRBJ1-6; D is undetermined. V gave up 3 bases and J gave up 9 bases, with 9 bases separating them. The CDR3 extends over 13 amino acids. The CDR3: CASSLRAPSPLHF. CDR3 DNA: TGTGCCAGCAGTTTGAGGGCCCCTTCACCCCTCCACTTT.

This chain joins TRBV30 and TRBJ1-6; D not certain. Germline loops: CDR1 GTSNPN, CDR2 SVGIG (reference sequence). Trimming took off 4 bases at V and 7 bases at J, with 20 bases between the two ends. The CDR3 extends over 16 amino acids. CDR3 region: CAWNKRLLEENSPLHF. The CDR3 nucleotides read TGTGCCTGGAATAAGAGACTGCTGGAAGAAAATTCACCCCTCCACTTT.

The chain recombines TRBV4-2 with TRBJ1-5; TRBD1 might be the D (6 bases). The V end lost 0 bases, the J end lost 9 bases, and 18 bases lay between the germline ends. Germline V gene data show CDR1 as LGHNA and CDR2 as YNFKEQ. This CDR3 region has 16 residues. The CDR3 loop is CASSQDGAAARGPQHF. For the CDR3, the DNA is TGTGCCAGCAGCCAAGATGGGGCAGCTGCCAGGGGGCCCCAGCATTTT.

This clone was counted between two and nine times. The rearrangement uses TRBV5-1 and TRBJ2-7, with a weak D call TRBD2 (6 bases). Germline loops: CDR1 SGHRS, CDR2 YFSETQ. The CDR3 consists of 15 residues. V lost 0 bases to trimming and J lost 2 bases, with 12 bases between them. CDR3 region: CASSLVASGAYEQYF. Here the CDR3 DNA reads TGCGCCAGCAGCTTGGTGGCGTCGGGGGCCTACGAGCAGTACTTC.

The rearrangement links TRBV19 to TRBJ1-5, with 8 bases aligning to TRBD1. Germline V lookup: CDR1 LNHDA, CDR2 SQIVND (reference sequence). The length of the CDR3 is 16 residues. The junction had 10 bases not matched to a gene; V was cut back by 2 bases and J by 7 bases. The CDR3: CASSIIGQGFGQPQHF. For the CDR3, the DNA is TGTGCCAGTAGTATAATAGGACAGGGCTTTGGGCAGCCCCAGCATTTT. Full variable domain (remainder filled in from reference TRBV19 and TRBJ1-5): DGGITQSPKYLFRKEGQNVTLSCEQNLNHDAMYWYRQDPGQGLRLIYYSQIVNDFQKGDIAEGYSVSREKKESFPLTVTSAQKNPTAFYLCASSIIGQGFGQPQHFGDGTRLSIL.

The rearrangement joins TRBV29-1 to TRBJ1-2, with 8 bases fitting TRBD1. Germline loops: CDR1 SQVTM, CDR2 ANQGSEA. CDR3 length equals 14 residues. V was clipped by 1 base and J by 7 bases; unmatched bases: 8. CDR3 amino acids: CSVEAKTGVIGYTF. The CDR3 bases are TGCAGCGTTGAAGCTAAGACAGGGGTTATTGGCTACACCTTC.

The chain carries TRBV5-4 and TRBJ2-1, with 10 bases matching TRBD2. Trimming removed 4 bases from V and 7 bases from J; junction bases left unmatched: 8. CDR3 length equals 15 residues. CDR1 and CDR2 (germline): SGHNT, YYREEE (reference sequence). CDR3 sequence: CASSRTSGNGNEQFF. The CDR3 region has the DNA TGTGCCAGCAGCCGAACTAGCGGGAATGGAAATGAGCAGTTCTTC.

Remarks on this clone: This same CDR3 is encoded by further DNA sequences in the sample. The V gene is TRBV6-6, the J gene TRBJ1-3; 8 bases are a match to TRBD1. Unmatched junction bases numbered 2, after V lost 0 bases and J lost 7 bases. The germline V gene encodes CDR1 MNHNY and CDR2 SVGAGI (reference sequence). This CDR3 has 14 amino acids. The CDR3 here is CASSYSDRENTIYF. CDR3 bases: TGTGCCAGCAGTTACTCGGACAGGGAGAACACCATATATTTT.

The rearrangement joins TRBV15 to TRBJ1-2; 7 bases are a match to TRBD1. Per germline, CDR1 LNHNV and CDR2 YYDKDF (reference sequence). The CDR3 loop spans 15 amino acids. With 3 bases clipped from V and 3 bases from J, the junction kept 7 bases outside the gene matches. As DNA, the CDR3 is TGTGCCACCAGCAGTCGACAGGGTCGACACTATGGCTACACCTTC. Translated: CATSSRQGRHYGYTF. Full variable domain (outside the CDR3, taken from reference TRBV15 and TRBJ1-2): DAMVIQNPRYQVTQFGKPVTLSCSQTLNHNVMYWYQQKSSQAPKLLFHYYDKDFNNEADTPDNFQSRRPNTSFCFLDIRSPGLGDTAMYLCATSSRQGRHYGYTFGSGTRLTVV.